The 30 T cell receptor beta chains given below trace back to one sample, sequenced in a study of OX40 agonist ivuxolimab in advanced cancers. Produced via immunoSEQ multiplex PCR; TCRdb's table is partial and in-frame only. The sample lists approximately 77,000 clones, about 90% occurring once. The starting material was CD4+ or CD8+ T cells sorted from blood, obtained in a trial of the OX40 agonist ivuxolimab. These receptors were obtained from an adult with an advanced solid tumor such as melanoma, head and neck, liver or kidney cancer.

The chain links TRBV11-1 to TRBJ2-1; possibly TRBD1 for D (6 bases). Germline V gene data show CDR1 as SGHAT and CDR2 as FQDESV (reference sequence). V shed 4 bases and J shed 4 bases, with 8 bases lying between them. The CDR3 loop spans 13 amino acids. The CDR3 protein is CASSSDSYNEQFF. The CDR3 nucleotides read TGTGCCAGCAGCTCGGACAGTTACAATGAGCAGTTCTTC. Supplemented by reference TRBV11-1 and TRBJ2-1, the full variable domain reads EAEVAQSPRYKITEKSQAVAFWCDPISGHATLYWYRQILGQGPELLVQFQDESVVDDSQLPKDRFSAERLKGVDSTLKIQPAELGDSAMYLCASSSDSYNEQFFGPGTRLTVL.

This clone was detected only once. The rearrangement uses TRBV29-1 and TRBJ2-3; tentatively, D is TRBD2 (6 bases). V was clipped by 1 base and J by 9 bases, with 8 bases between them. This CDR3 spans 11 amino acids. Per germline, CDR1 SQVTM and CDR2 ANQGSEA. The CDR3 coding sequence is TGCAGCGTTGAAGGCGGGGCAACGCAGTATTTT. This encodes CSVEGGATQYF.

The chain joins TRBV27 to TRBJ1-1; tentative D call: TRBD1 (6 bases). CDR1 is MNHEY and CDR2 is SMNVEV in the germline V gene (reference sequence). This CDR3 is 14 amino acids long. Trimming removed 10 bases from V and 1 base from J, with 16 bases in between. Here the CDR3 DNA reads TGTGCCACATTTACTTGGGGACAGAACACTGAAGCTTTCTTT. Translating gives CATFTWGQNTEAFF.

The chain combines TRBV27 with TRBJ2-5; D is perhaps TRBD1 (6 bases). V was shortened by 0 bases and J by 6 bases, with 14 bases between the two germline ends. The germline CDR1 and CDR2 sequences are MNHEY and SMNVEV (reference sequence). The CDR3 loop spans 15 amino acids. The CDR3 DNA reads as TGTGCCAGCAGTTTATCTTCAGGGGTGGCGAAGACCCAGTACTTC. It encodes CASSLSSGVAKTQYF.

Only one count was recorded for this clone. This chain links TRBV21-1 with TRBJ2-5; the table gives TRBD2 as D, unverified against the DNA. TRBV21-1 is a pseudogene locus. This CDR3 contains 16 residues. CDR3 in amino acids: CASRQRTSGRKETQYF. The DNA for the CDR3 is TGTGCCAGCCGTCAAAGGACTAGCGGGAGAAAAGAGACCCAGTACTTC.

The genes are TRBV2 and TRBJ2-2, with a tentative D call TRBD2 (5 bases). The V end lost 10 bases, the J end lost 5 bases, and 20 bases lay between the germline ends. CDR3 length: 15 amino acids. In germline, CDR1 is SNHLY, CDR2 FYNNEI. CDR3 amino acids: CATREADTGTGELFF. CDR3 bases: TGTGCCACAAGGGAAGCGGATACCGGAACCGGGGAGCTGTTTTTT.

The V gene is TRBV6-6, the J gene TRBJ1-2, with TRBD1 matching 8 bases. Germline values: CDR1 MNHNY, CDR2 SVGAGI (reference sequence). The CDR3 length is 13 residues. The ends lost 10 bases at V and 4 bases at J; junction bases unmatched: 8. The CDR3 here is CATQDRAGYGYTF. Here the CDR3 DNA reads TGTGCCACCCAGGACAGGGCAGGCTATGGCTACACCTTC.

V usage is TRBV6-6 and J usage is TRBJ2-7; D is unclear. This CDR3 contains 11 residues. Germline CDR1 MNHNY, CDR2 SVGAGI (reference sequence). V was pared by 5 bases and J by 7 bases, with 9 bases between. The CDR3 sequence is CASSAAREQYF. The CDR3 DNA reads as TGTGCCAGCAGTGCAGCCAGGGAGCAGTACTTC.

The chain has TRBV19 and TRBJ2-1; 7 nucleotides agree with TRBD1. The CDR3 has 15 residues. CDR1 LNHDA and CDR2 SQIVND come from the germline V gene (reference sequence). J was trimmed by 0 bases and V by 5 bases; bases with no gene match: 4. The CDR3 protein is CASSLQGPSYNEQFF. CDR3 sequence (DNA): TGTGCCAGTAGTCTACAGGGGCCCTCCTACAATGAGCAGTTCTTC.

The rearrangement uses TRBV13 and TRBJ2-5; 8 nucleotides align to TRBD2. V lost 7 bases, J lost 4 bases, and 8 bases stayed unmatched. Per germline, CDR1 PRHDT and CDR2 FYEKMQ (reference sequence). The CDR3 is made up of 14 amino acids. The CDR3: CASNNQREIETQYF. CDR3 bases: TGTGCCAGCAATAACCAGCGGGAGATAGAGACCCAGTACTTC.

This rearrangement joins TRBV29-1 to TRBJ2-1; no clear D. From germline, CDR1 is SQVTM and CDR2 ANQGSEA. The CDR3 loop spans 15 amino acids. Trimming removed 0 bases from V and 0 bases from J, with 9 bases in between. The CDR3 reads CSVEELDSSYNEQFF. The DNA of the CDR3 is TGCAGCGTTGAAGAGCTGGATAGCTCCTACAATGAGCAGTTCTTC.

V is TRBV29-1 and J is TRBJ2-7, with a tentative D call TRBD2 (5 bases). Germline V CDR1 and CDR2: SQVTM, ANQGSEA. V gave up 1 base and J gave up 4 bases, with 8 bases separating them. This CDR3 is 12 amino acids long. The CDR3 region has the DNA TGCAGCGTTGAAGCGGGGAGTTACGAGCAGTACTTC. Residues: CSVEAGSYEQYF.

This chain uses TRBV7-9 with TRBJ2-1; D gene unclear. CDR3 length: 14 amino acids. The germline V gene encodes CDR1 SEHNR and CDR2 FQNEAQ (reference sequence). Trimming left V 5 bases short and J 6 bases short, with 14 bases between. CDR3 in DNA: TGTGCCAGCAGCCCCACTGTGCAAAGCAATGAGCAGTTCTTC. Its protein product is CASSPTVQSNEQFF.

The rearrangement joins TRBV18 to TRBJ2-3, with TRBD2 matching 8 bases. V shed 1 base and J 2 bases; nucleotides not matched to a gene: 5. CDR3 length equals 16 residues. Germline CDR1 is KGHSH and CDR2 is LQKENI. The CDR3 coding sequence is TGTGCCAGCTCACCACTAGCGGGGCCTACCACAGATACGCAGTATTTT. It codes for CASSPLAGPTTDTQYF.

The J gene is TRBJ2-1, the V gene TRBV6-5; 15 bases line up with TRBD2. From germline, CDR1 is MNHEY and CDR2 SVGAGI. Germline trimming cut 8 bases from V and 8 bases from J; bases unmatched to any gene: 7. The CDR3 covers 15 residues. CDR3 coding DNA: TGTGCCAGCCAAAGGACTAGCGGGAGGGTAGATGAGCAGTTCTTC. Amino acids: CASQRTSGRVDEQFF.

This sequence joins TRBV5-8 and TRBJ2-7, with D tentatively TRBD2 (6 bases). The CDR3 has 16 residues. Trimming left V 0 bases short and J 0 bases short, with 13 bases between. Germline values: CDR1 SGHTS, CDR2 YDEGEE. Written as DNA, the CDR3 is TGTGCCAGCAGCTTGGCGGCGGGAACCGTCTCCTACGAGCAGTACTTC. Its translation: CASSLAAGTVSYEQYF.

The chain links TRBV11-3 to TRBJ2-4; D unresolved. V was clipped by 2 bases and J by 0 bases, with 11 bases between them. The germline V gene encodes CDR1 SGHNT and CDR2 YENEEA. The CDR3 loop spans 16 amino acids. CDR3 coding DNA: TGTGCCAGCAGCTTAAACGAAGGGCTAGCCAAAAACATTCAGTACTTC. Translating gives CASSLNEGLAKNIQYF.

The CDR3: CAWTRLGGDGYTF. In nucleotides, the CDR3 is TGTGCCTGGACTCGCCTTGGGGGGGATGGCTACACCTTC. This rearrangement joins TRBV30 to TRBJ1-2, with D possibly matching TRBD1 (5 bases). The CDR3 loop spans 13 amino acids. V lost 4 bases and J 6 bases, leaving 15 bases between the germline ends. In germline, CDR1 is GTSNPN, CDR2 SVGIG (reference sequence).

The rearrangement uses TRBV4-1 and TRBJ1-1; D not certain. Looked up from germline, CDR1 is MGHRA and CDR2 is YSYEKL. The V and J ends lost 4 bases and 4 bases respectively, with 10 bases between them. This CDR3 has 13 amino acids. The CDR3 loop is CASSPGISTEAFF. The CDR3 DNA follows: TGCGCCAGCAGCCCCGGGATTAGCACTGAAGCTTTCTTT.

J is TRBJ2-2 and V is TRBV28; no clear D gene. Trimming removed 5 bases at V and 6 bases at J, with 10 bases between. CDR3 length: 13 residues. Germline V lookup: CDR1 MDHEN, CDR2 SYDVKM. The CDR3 region is CASSPHSAGELFF. In nucleotides, the CDR3 is TGTGCCAGCAGTCCCCACAGCGCCGGGGAGCTGTTTTTT.

The chain uses TRBV9 and TRBJ2-3, with TRBD2 identical over 12 bases. Germline trimming cut 0 bases from V and 2 bases from J; bases unmatched to any gene: 4. Germline CDR1 reads SGDLS; CDR2 reads YYNGEE. The CDR3 runs to 17 residues. Here the CDR3 DNA reads TGTGCCAGCAGCGTAGAGGCTAGCGGGAGGGACACAGATACGCAGTATTTT. Protein: CASSVEASGRDTDTQYF.

As concerns this clone: A junction end diverges from the germline sequence, so it may reflect a read error. The gene calls are TRBV7-2 and TRBJ2-7; 7 positions match TRBD1. CDR1 SGHTA and CDR2 FQGNSA come from the germline V gene. The CDR3 covers 13 residues. This chain's CDR3 is CASSSGTVGPVDF. The CDR3 DNA follows: TGTGCCAGCAGCTCCGGGACAGTGGGTCCCGTAGACTTC.

CDR3 region: CASSPGGTNEKLFF. The CDR3 nucleotides are TGTGCCAGCTCACCGGGGGGCACTAATGAAAAACTGTTTTTT. The chain links TRBV18 to TRBJ1-4; tentative D call: TRBD1 (6 bases). V lost 3 bases to trimming and J lost 2 bases, with 7 bases between them. The CDR3 covers 14 residues. Per the germline V gene, CDR1 is KGHSH and CDR2 is LQKENI.

The V gene is TRBV4-1, the J gene TRBJ2-2, with 9 positions matching TRBD1. The CDR3 is 18 amino acids. Per germline, CDR1 MGHRA and CDR2 YSYEKL. V shed 4 bases, J shed 4 bases, and the junction held 13 bases outside the gene matches. CDR3 in amino acids: CASSPEVGQGPLTGELFF. The CDR3 DNA reads TGCGCCAGCAGCCCAGAAGTCGGACAGGGGCCTCTCACCGGGGAGCTGTTTTTT.

This chain joins TRBV18 and TRBJ1-2; D is unresolved. The CDR3 runs to 14 residues. Germline V CDR1 and CDR2: KGHSH, LQKENI. The germline V and J ends were trimmed by 3 bases and 7 bases, with 15 bases remaining between them. Here the CDR3 reads CASSPLSSPGGYTF. The CDR3 DNA reads TGTGCCAGCTCACCTTTATCCTCGCCCGGTGGCTACACCTTC.

In DNA, the CDR3 is TGTGCCAGCAGCGCCGATCAGGGGAGCACAGATACGCAGTATTTT. Translating gives CASSADQGSTDTQYF. The chain carries TRBV5-4 and TRBJ2-3, with D perhaps matching TRBD1 (6 bases). Between the trimmed V and J ends, which lost 4 bases and 0 bases, there was a span of 12 bases. The CDR3 length is 15 residues. CDR1 is SGHNT and CDR2 is YYREEE in the germline V gene (reference sequence). The entire variable domain, with the rest obtained from reference TRBV5-4 and TRBJ2-3, is as follows: ETGVTQSPTHLIKTRGQQVTLRCSSQSGHNTVSWYQQALGQGPQFIFQYYREEENGRGNFPPRFSGLQFPNYSSELNVNALELDDSALYLCASSADQGSTDTQYFGPGTRLTVL.

CDR3 loop: CASRGLAGSEQFF. Here the CDR3 DNA reads TGTGCCAGTAGGGGACTAGCGGGATCTGAGCAGTTCTTC. The chain links TRBV27 to TRBJ2-1; 13 bases fit TRBD2. CDR1 and CDR2 from the germline V gene are MNHEY and SMNVEV (reference sequence). V lost 9 bases to trimming and J lost 9 bases; unmatched junction nucleotides: 5. CDR3 length: 13 residues.

The rearrangement joins TRBV7-9 to TRBJ2-2; D remains unclear. Germline V lookup: CDR1 SEHNR, CDR2 FQNEAQ (reference sequence). V shed 2 bases and J shed 10 bases, with 14 bases lying between them. The CDR3 totals 14 residues. The CDR3 region has the DNA TGTGCCAGCAGCTTAAATACCCCCTCTGAGGAGCTGTTTTTT. Encoded protein: CASSLNTPSEELFF.

The CDR3 region is CASSTYSDKTSIVIRGYEQYF. CDR3 in DNA: TGTGCCAGCAGTACATACAGTGACAAGACTAGTATCGTTATTCGTGGCTACGAGCAGTACTTC. The chain links TRBV28 to TRBJ2-7; possibly TRBD2 for D (6 bases). The CDR3 covers 21 residues. Trimming removed 5 bases at V and 3 bases at J, with 35 bases between. The germline V gene encodes CDR1 MDHEN and CDR2 SYDVKM.

The chain combines TRBV7-2 with TRBJ2-5; the D is unclear. V lost 3 bases to trimming and J lost 2 bases, with 13 bases between them. This CDR3 comprises 15 residues. Per germline, CDR1 SGHTA and CDR2 FQGNSA. CDR3 protein: CASSLAHNQQETQYF. As DNA, the CDR3 is TGTGCCAGCAGCTTGGCACACAACCAACAAGAGACCCAGTACTTC.